A single sample gave rise to the 12 T cell receptor beta chains below, sequenced in a study of T-cell reconstitution after alpha-beta-depleted transplantation in children. A library of TCRbeta sequences, prepared with unique molecular identifiers, was generated. TCRdb fed the PCR reads into MiXCR, producing one record per CDR3 protein. The table records roughly 500,000 distinct CDR3 sequences, around 13% of them present only once. This sample comprised PBMCs from the stem cell graft donor, obtained from the stem cell graft. These receptors all come from a human donor who donated a stem cell graft to a child with combined immunodeficiency.

The chain has TRBV6-2 or TRBV6-3 and TRBJ2-2, with 7 bases matching TRBD2. The CDR3 extends over 16 amino acids. From germline, CDR1 is MNHEY and CDR2 SVGEGT. V was pared by 8 bases and J by 5 bases, with 14 bases of the junction left unmatched. The CDR3 nucleotides read TGTGCCAGCTCAAGTGTCAGCGGGGTCGGGACCGGGGAGCTGTTTTTT. Its translation: CASSSVSGVGTGELFF.

This clonotype was observed a few times. This chain links TRBV6-2 or TRBV6-3 with TRBJ2-7, with D possibly TRBD1 on 5 matching bases. Between the trimmed V and J ends, which lost 0 bases and 1 base, there was a span of 10 bases. Germline V gene data show CDR1 as MNHEY and CDR2 as SVGEGT. This CDR3 is built from 15 residues. The DNA for the CDR3 is TGTGCCAGCAGTTACTCGGCAGGGCTATCCTACGAGCAGTACTTC. This codes for CASSYSAGLSYEQYF.

The CDR3 is CAIRGGTENIQYF. CDR3 bases: TGTGCCATCAGGGGTGGGACAGAAAACATTCAGTACTTC. The V and J genes are TRBV10-3 and TRBJ2-4, with TRBD1 matching over 7 bases. J gave up 5 bases and V 6 bases, and 4 bases lay outside the gene matches. This CDR3 has 13 amino acids. Per germline, CDR1 ENHRY and CDR2 SYGVKD.

This clonotype was picked up a small number of times. The chain is built from TRBV6-1 and TRBJ2-5; the match to TRBD2 covers 13 bases. Germline-derived CDR1 and CDR2 are MNHNS and SASEGT. The CDR3 loop spans 17 amino acids. V was pared by 5 bases and J by 4 bases, with 10 bases of the junction left unmatched. The DNA of the CDR3 is TGTGCCAGCAGTCCCGGGACTAGCGGGAAAAAGGCAGAGACCCAGTACTTC. This translates into CASSPGTSGKKAETQYF.

At least ten counts were recorded for this clonotype. V usage is TRBV5-4 and J usage is TRBJ2-6; weak D call: TRBD2 (6 bases). V shed 6 bases and J shed 10 bases, with 11 bases lying between them. The CDR3 loop spans 12 amino acids. The germline CDR1 and CDR2 sequences are SGHNT and YYREEE (reference sequence). Here the CDR3 reads CASTAGRNVLTF. The CDR3 DNA reads as TGTGCCAGCACTGCGGGACGGAACGTCCTGACTTTC.

This clonotype was detected a few times. This rearrangement joins TRBV5-1 to TRBJ2-6, with D uncertain. Trimming pared 6 bases from V and 0 bases from J, leaving 7 bases between. The CDR3 consists of 14 residues. Looked up from germline, CDR1 is SGHRS and CDR2 is YFSETQ. The CDR3: CASNQASGANVLTF. The CDR3 nucleotides read TGCGCCAGCAATCAGGCCTCTGGGGCCAACGTCCTGACTTTC.

This clonotype occurred a few times. In DNA, the CDR3 is TGTGCCAGCAGACCCACCGGGTGGGGATTGGGCAATGAGCAGTTCTTC. Its translation: CASRPTGWGLGNEQFF. The chain recombines TRBV27 with TRBJ2-1; no definite D call. CDR1 MNHEY and CDR2 SMNVEV come from the germline V gene (reference sequence). Trimming left V 6 bases short and J 6 bases short, with 21 bases between. The CDR3 runs to 16 residues.

This clonotype was seen a few times. The J gene is TRBJ2-5, the V gene TRBV7-6, with 8 nucleotides matching TRBD1. The CDR3 consists of 14 residues. V gave up 6 bases and J gave up 5 bases; unmatched junction bases: 8. The germline CDR1 and CDR2 sequences are SGHVS and FNYEAQ. The CDR3 DNA reads TGTGCCAGCAGTTCTACAGGGGGTGACGAGACCCAGTACTTC. Amino acids: CASSSTGGDETQYF.

The V call is TRBV5-1, the J call TRBJ1-1; tentative D call: TRBD1 (5 bases). The germline V and J ends were trimmed by 0 bases and 1 base, with 13 bases remaining between them. This CDR3 spans 16 amino acids. Germline V gives CDR1 SGHRS, CDR2 YFSETQ. The chain's CDR3 is CASSLGEGRGNTEAFF. CDR3 nucleotide sequence: TGCGCCAGCAGCTTGGGTGAGGGGCGGGGGAACACTGAAGCTTTCTTT.

DNA for the CDR3: TGCGGGGGGCGGCTCGCGAACACCGGGGAGCTGTTTTTT. Its translation is CGGRLANTGELFF. The chain joins TRBV29-1 to TRBJ2-2; D tentatively reads TRBD1 or TRBD2 (6 bases each). This CDR3 has 13 residues. The germline gives CDR1 SQVTM, CDR2 ANQGSEA.

The V and J genes are TRBV27 and TRBJ2-3; TRBD2 matches at 11 bases. CDR1 and CDR2 from the germline V gene are MNHEY and SMNVEV (reference sequence). J gave up 0 bases and V 6 bases, and 14 bases lay outside the gene matches. CDR3 size: 19 residues. CDR3 sequence reads: CASSSGLADTQGSTDTQYF. The CDR3 nucleotides are TGTGCCAGCAGCTCGGGACTAGCGGATACACAGGGGAGCACAGATACGCAGTATTTT.

In its sample, this clonotype was seen a few times. CDR3 nucleotides: TGTGCCAGCAGCCAAGCCGGGGGGTCAGATACGCAGTATTTT. Translating gives CASSQAGGSDTQYF. The chain joins TRBV4-2 to TRBJ2-3; 7 bases map to TRBD2. The CDR3 sequence is 14 residues long. V lost 1 base and J lost 4; bases outside the gene matches: 2. Germline lookup yields CDR1 LGHNA and CDR2 YNFKEQ.